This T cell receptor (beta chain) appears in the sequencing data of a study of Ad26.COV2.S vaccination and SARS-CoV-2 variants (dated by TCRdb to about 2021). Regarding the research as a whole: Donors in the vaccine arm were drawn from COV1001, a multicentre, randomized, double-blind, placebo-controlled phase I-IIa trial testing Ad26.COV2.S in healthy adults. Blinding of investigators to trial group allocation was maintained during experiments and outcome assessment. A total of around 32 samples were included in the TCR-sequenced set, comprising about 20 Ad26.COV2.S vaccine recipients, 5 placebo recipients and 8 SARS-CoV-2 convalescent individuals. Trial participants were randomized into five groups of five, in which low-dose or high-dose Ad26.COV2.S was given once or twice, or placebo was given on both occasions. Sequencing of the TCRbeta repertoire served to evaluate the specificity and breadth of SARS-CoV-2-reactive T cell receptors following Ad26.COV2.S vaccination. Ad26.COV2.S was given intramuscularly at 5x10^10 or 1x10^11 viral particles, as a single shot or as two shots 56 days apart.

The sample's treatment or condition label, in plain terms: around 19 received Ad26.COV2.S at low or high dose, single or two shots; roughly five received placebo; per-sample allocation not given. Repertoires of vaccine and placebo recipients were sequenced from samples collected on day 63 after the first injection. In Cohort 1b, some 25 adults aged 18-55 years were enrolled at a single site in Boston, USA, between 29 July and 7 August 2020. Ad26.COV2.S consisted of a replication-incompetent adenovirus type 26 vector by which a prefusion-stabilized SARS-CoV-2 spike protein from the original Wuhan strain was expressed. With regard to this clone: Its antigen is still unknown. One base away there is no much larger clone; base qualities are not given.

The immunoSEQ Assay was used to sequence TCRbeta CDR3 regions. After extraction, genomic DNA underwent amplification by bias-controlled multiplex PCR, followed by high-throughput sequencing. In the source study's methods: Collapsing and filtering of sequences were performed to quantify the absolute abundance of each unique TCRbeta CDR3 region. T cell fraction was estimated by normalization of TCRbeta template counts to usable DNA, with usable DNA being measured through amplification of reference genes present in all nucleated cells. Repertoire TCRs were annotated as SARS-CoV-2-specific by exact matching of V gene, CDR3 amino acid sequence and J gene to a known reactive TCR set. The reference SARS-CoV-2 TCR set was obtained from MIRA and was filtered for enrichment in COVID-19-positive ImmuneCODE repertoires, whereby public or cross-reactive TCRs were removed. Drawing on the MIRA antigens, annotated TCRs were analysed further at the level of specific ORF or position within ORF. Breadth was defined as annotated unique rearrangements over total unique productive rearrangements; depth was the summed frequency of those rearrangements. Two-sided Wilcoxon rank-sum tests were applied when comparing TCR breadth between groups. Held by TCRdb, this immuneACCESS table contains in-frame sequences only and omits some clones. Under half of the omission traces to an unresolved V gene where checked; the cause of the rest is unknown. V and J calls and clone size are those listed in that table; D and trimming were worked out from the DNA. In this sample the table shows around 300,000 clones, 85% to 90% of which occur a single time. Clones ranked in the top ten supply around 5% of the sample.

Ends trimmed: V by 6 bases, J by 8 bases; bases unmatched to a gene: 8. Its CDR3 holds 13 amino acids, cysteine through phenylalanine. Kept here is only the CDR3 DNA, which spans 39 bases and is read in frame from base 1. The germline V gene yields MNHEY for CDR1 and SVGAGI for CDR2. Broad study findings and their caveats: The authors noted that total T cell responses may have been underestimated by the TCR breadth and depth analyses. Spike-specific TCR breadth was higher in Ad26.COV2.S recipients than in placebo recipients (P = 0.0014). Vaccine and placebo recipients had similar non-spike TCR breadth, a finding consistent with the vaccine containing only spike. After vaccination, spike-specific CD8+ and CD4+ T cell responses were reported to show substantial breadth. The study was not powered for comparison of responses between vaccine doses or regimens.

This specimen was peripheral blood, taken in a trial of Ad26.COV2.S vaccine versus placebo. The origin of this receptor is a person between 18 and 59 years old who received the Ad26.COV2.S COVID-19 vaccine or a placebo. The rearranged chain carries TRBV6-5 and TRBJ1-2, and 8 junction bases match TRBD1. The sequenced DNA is TGTGCCAGCAGGTTACAGGGGGTGGAGGGCTACACCTTC. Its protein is CASRLQGVEGYTF.